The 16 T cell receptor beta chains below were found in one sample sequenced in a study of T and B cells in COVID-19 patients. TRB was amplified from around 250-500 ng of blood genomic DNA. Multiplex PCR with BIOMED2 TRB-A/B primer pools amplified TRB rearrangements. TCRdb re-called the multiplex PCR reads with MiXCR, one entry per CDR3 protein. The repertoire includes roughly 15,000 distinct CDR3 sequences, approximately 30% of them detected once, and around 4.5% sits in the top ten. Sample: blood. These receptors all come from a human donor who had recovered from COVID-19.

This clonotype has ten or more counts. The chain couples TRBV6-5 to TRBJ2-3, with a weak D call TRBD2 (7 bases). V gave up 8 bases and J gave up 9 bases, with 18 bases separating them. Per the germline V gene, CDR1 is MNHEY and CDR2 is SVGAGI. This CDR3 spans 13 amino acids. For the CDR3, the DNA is TGTGCCAGCGGCGGGGGCCACTTAGACACGCAGTATTTT. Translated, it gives CASGGGHLDTQYF.

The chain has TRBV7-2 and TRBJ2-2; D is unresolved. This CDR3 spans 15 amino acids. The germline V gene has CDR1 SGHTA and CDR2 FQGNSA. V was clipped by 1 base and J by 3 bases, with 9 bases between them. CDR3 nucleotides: TGTGCCAGCAGCTTAGGTTCGTTTGACACCGGGGAGCTGTTTTTT. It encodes CASSLGSFDTGELFF.

CDR3 nucleotides: TGTGCCAGCAGTTACCCCCGGGGGGCTAACTATGGCTACACCTTC. This sequence encodes CASSYPRGANYGYTF. The chain uses TRBV6-6 and TRBJ1-2; the D gene is possibly TRBD1 (5 bases). Germline V CDR1 and CDR2: MNHNY, SVGAGI (reference sequence). The CDR3 length is 15 residues. Deletions cut 2 bases from V and 0 bases from J, with 10 bases between.

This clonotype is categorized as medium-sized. CDR3 sequence (DNA): TGCAGCGTTCAGCCAGGGGAAAATGAGCAGTTCTTC. The encoded protein is CSVQPGENEQFF. The chain couples TRBV29-1 to TRBJ2-1, with D tentatively TRBD1 (6 bases). Germline values: CDR1 SQVTM, CDR2 ANQGSEA. Trimming shortened V by 5 bases and J by 7 bases, and 12 bases separated the two germline ends. The CDR3 is 12 residues long.

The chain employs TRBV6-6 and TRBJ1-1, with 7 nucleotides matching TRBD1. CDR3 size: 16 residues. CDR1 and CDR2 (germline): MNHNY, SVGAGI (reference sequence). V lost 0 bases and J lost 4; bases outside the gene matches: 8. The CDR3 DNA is TGTGCCAGCAGTTACTCAAGAGGGGGCGAGGGCACTGAAGCTTTCTTT. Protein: CASSYSRGGEGTEAFF.

DNA of the CDR3: TGCGCCAGCAGCTCCCTGGTCCCGGACAGCATCCAAGAGACCCAGTACTTC. This encodes CASSSLVPDSIQETQYF. The chain employs TRBV5-1 and TRBJ2-5; D is possibly TRBD1 (6 bases). Germline lookup yields CDR1 SGHRS and CDR2 YFSETQ. The CDR3 has 17 amino acids. V was shortened by 3 bases and J by 1 base, with 19 bases between the two germline ends.

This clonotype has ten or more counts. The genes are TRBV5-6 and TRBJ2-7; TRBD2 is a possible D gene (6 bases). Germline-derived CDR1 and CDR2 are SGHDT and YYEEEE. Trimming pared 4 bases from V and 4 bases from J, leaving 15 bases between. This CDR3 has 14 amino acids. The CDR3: CASSIGGSMYEQYF. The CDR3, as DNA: TGTGCCAGCAGCATTGGGGGGTCGATGTACGAGCAGTACTTC.

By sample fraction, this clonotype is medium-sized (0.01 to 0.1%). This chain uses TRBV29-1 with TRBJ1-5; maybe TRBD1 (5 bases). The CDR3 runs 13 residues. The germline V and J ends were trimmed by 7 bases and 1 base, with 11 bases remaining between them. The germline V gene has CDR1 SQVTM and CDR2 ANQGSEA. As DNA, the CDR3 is TGCAGCGCTCGAGCAGGGAGCAATCAGCCCCAGCATTTT. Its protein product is CSARAGSNQPQHF.

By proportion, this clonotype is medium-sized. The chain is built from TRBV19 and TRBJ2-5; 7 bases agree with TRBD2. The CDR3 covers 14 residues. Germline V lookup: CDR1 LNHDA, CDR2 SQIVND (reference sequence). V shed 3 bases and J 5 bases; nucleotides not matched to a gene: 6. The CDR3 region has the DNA TGTGCCAGTAGTATTTTTGGGGGGGAGGAGACCCAGTACTTC. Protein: CASSIFGGEETQYF.

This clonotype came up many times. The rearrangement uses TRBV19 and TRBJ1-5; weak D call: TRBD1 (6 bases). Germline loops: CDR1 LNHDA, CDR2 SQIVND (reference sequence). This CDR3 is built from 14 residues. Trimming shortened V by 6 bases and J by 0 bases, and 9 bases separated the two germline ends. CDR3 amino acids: CASRNRVSNQPQHF. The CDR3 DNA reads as TGTGCCAGTAGAAACAGGGTTAGCAATCAGCCCCAGCATTTT.

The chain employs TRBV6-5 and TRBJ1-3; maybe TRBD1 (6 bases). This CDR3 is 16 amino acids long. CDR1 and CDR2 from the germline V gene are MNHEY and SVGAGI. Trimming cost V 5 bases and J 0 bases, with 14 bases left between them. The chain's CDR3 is CASSRGGGGSGNTIYF. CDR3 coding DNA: TGTGCCAGCAGTCGGGGAGGGGGGGGCTCTGGAAACACCATATATTTT.

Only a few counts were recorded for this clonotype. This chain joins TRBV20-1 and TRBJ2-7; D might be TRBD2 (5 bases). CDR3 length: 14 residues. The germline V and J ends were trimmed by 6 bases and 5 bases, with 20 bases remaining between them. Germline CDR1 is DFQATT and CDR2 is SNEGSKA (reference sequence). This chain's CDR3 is CSAPDKRARNEQYF. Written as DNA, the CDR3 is TGCAGTGCCCCCGATAAGAGGGCTAGGAACGAGCAGTACTTC.

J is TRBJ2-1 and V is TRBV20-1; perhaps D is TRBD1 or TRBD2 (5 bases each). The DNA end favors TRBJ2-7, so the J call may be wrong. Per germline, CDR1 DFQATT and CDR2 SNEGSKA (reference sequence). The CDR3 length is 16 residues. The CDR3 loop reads CNAKNRLRGRSYEQYF. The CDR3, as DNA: TGCAATGCAAAGAATAGACTAAGGGGACGGTCCTACGAGCAGTACTTC.

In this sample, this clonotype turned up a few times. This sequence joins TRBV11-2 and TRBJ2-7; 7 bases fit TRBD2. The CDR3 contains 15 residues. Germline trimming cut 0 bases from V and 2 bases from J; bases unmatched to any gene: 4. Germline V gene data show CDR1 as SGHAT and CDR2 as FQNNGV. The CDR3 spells CASSLEGGGAYEQYF. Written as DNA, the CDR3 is TGTGCCAGCAGCTTAGAGGGGGGGGGGGCCTACGAGCAGTACTTC.

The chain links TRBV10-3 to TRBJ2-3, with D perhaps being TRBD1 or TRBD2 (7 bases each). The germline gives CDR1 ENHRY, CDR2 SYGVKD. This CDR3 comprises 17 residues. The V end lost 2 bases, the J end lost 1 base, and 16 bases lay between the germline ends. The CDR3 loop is CAISERGRLARTDTQYF. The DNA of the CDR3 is TGTGCCATCAGTGAGAGGGGGCGACTAGCCCGCACAGATACGCAGTATTTT.

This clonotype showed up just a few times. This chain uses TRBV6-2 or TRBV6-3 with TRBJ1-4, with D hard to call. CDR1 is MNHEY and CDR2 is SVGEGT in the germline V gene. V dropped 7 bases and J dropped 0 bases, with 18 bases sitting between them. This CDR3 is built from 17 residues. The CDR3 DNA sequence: TGTGCCAGCAATCCCCGGACCCTCGAACCAACTAATGAAAAACTGTTTTTT. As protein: CASNPRTLEPTNEKLFF.